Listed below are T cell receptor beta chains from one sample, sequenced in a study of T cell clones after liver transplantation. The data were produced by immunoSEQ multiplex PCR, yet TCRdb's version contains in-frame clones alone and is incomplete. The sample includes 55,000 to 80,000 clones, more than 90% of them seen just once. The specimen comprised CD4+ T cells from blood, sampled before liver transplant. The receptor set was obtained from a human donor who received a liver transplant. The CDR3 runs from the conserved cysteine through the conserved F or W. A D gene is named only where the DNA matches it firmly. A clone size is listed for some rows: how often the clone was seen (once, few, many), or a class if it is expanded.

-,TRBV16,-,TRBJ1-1,TGTGCCAGCAGTCTGACATCCACTGAAGCTTTCTTT,CASSLTSTEAFF
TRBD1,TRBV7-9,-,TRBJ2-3,TGTGCCAGCAGCTTCCAGACAGGGGGTACAGATACGCAGTATTTT,CASSFQTGGTDTQYF
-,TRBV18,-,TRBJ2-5,TGTGCCAGCTCACCACCGGGTGGGGAGACCCAGTACTTC,CASSPPGGETQYF
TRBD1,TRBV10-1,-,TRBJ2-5,TGCGCCAGCAGTGCCTCACGGATCAGGGGGCTGCGGATCCAGTACTTC,CASSASRIRGLRIQYF
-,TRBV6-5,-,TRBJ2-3,TGTGCCAGCAGGGTGACAGGAATCACAGATACGCAGTATTTT,CASRVTGITDTQYF
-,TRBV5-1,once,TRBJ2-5,TGCGCCAGCAGCTACAAAGAGACCCAGTACTTC,CASSYKETQYF
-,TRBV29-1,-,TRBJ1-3,TGCAGCGTTGCGGGAGCCCCGGGCACCATATATTTT,CSVAGAPGTIYF
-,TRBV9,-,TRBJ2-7,TGTGCCAGCAGCGTAGGAGATAGGTTGTCCTACGAGCAGTACTTC,CASSVGDRLSYEQYF
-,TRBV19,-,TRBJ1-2,TGTGCCAGTAGTATAGAAAGGACAGATGGCTACACCTTC,CASSIERTDGYTF
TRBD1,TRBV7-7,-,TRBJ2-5,TGTGCCAGCAGCTCAGGGGGCGAGACCCAGTACTTC,CASSSGGETQYF
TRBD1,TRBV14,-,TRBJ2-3,TGTGCCAGCAGCCAACGAACAGGGGGCGTTGATACGCAGTATTTT,CASSQRTGGVDTQYF
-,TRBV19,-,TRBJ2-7,TGTGCCAGTAGTACCAGGGCAGACGAGCAGTACTTC,CASSTRADEQYF
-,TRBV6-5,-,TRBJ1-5,TGTGCCAGCAGAGACAGTCAGGATCAGCCCCAGCATTTT,CASRDSQDQPQHF
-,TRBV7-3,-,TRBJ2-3,TGTGCCAGCAGCCCGGGCGTAGCGTTCTTAGAGGCAGATACGCAGTATTTT,CASSPGVAFLEADTQYF
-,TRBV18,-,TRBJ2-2,TGTGCCAGCTCACGGGTACAGCAAAGAAACACCGGGGAGCTGTTTTTT,CASSRVQQRNTGELFF
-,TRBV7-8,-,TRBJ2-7,TGTGCCAGCAGCTTATTATCGGGGGGCGGGACATTCTACGAGCAGTACTTC,CASSLLSGGGTFYEQYF
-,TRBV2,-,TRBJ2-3,TGTGCCAGCAGTTCCCGACAAGCCTCGCGGTATTTT,CASSSRQASRYF